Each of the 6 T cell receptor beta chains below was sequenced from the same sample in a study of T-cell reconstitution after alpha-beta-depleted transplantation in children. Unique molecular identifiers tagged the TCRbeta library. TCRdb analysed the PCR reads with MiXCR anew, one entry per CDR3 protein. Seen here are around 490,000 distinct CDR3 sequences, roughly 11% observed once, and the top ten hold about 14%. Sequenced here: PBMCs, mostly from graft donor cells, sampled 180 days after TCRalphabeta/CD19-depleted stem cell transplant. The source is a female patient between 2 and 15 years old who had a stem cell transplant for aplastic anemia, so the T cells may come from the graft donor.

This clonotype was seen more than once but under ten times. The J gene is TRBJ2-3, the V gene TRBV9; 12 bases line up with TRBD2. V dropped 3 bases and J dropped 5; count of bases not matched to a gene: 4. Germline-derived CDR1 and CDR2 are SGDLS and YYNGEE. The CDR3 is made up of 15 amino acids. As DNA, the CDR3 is TGTGCCAGCAGCGGCCGGACTAGCGGGGAAGATACGCAGTATTTT. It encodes CASSGRTSGEDTQYF.

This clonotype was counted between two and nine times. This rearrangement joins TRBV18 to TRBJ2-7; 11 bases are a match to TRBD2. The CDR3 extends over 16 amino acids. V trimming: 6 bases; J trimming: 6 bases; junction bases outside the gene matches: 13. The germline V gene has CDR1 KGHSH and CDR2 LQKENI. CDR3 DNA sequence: TGTGCCAGCTCCCCAGAGAGGGGACTAGCGGTCACCGAGCAGTACTTC. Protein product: CASSPERGLAVTEQYF.

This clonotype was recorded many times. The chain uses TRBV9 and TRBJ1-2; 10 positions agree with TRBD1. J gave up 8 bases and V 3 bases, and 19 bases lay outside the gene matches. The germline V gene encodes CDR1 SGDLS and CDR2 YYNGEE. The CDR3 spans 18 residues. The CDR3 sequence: CASSARLLPTGGAAGYTF. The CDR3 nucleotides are TGTGCCAGCAGCGCCCGTCTTTTACCGACAGGGGGCGCGGCGGGCTACACCTTC.

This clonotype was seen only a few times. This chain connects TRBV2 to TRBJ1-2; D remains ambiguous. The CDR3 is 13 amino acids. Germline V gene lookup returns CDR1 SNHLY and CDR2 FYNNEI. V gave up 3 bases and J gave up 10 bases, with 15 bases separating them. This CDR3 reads CASSEGTATHYTF. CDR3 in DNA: TGTGCCAGCAGTGAGGGAACGGCCACCCACTACACCTTC.

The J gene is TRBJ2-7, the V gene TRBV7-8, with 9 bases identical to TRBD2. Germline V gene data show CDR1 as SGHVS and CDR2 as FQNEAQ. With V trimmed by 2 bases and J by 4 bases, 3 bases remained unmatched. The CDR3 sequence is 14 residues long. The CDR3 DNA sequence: TGTGCCAGCAGCTTATCGGCGGGAGGGTACGAGCAGTACTTC. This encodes CASSLSAGGYEQYF.

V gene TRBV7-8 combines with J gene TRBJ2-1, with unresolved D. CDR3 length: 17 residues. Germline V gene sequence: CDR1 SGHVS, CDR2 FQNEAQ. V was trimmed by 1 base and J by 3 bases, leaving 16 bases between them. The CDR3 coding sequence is TGTGCCAGCAGCTTAGGAGTGTGGCGTATTGACTACAATGAGCAGTTCTTC. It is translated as CASSLGVWRIDYNEQFF. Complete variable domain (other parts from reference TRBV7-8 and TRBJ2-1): GAGVSQSPRYKVAKRGQDVALRCDPISGHVSLFWYQQALGQGPEFLTYFQNEAQLDKSGLPSDRFFAERPEGSVSTLKIQRTQQEDSAVYLCASSLGVWRIDYNEQFFGPGTRLTVL.